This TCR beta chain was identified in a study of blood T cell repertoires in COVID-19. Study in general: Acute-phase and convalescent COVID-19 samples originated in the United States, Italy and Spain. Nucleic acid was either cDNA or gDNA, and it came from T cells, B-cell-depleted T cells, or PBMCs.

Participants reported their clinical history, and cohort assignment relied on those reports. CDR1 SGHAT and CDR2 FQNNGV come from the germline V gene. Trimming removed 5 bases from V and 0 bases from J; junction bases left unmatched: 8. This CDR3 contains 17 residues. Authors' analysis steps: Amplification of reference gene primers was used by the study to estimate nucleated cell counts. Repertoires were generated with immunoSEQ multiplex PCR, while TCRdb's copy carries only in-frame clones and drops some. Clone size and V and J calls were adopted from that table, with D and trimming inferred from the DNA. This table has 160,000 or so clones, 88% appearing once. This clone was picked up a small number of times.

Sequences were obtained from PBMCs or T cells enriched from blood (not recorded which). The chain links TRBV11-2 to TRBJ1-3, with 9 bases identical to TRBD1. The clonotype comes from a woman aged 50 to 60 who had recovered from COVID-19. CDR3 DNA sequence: TGTGCCAGCAGCCCGAAGACAGGGGGGAACTCTGGAAACACCATATATTTT. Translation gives CASSPKTGGNSGNTIYF.